This T cell receptor beta chain originates from a study of vaccination and CD4 T cells after COVID-19 (dated by TCRdb to between 2021 and 2024). Broadly, across the study: Six males and four females were included in the convalescent cohort, with two Hispanic individuals, seven Caucasians, two Asians and one multiracial person represented. Participants received two doses of either the Pfizer-BioNTech BNT162b2 vaccine (n=8) or the Moderna mRNA-1273 vaccine (n=2). Post-COVID blood samples from convalescent patients were collected a median of approximately 93 days after diagnosis, with a range of 35 to 161 days. Post-vaccine blood samples were collected a median of about 72 days after the second vaccine dose, ranging from about 14 to 241 days. The cultures were stimulated with overlapping spike peptide pools from SARS-CoV-2 and from the common cold coronaviruses HCoV-NL63, HCoV-OC43 and HCoV-229E. In control cultures, a CEFX viral epitope pool was used as positive control, an HIV-1 Nef peptide pool was used as negative control, or no peptide was added. In around ten COVID-19 convalescent patients and several infection-naive healthy vaccine recipients, the spike-specific CD4+ TCR repertoire before mRNA vaccination was compared with the repertoire after mRNA vaccination. At the TCR clonotype level, an earlier paper using these donors assessed memory CD4+ T cell crossreactivity between SARS-CoV-2 and common cold coronavirus spike proteins.

The library was built by means of PCR. DNA from cultured CD4+ T cells was subjected to TCR sequencing with the Oncomine TCR Beta short-read assay at the Johns Hopkins FTIC core. The QIAamp micro DNA kit was used to extract genomic DNA from the cultured CD4+ T cells. Oncomine TCR Beta libraries made from cultured CD4+ T cells were pooled using unique dual indexes and sequenced on an Illumina iSeq 100. On the study's bioinformatics: Non-productive sequences were filtered out, and CDR3s that did not start with C, did not end with F or W, or were shorter than 7 amino acids were discarded. The MANAFEST web application was used to identify antigen-specific clonotypes by comparing peptide-stimulated wells against reference wells and other culture wells. Positive clones required FDR below 0.05, an odds ratio above 5, and productive frequency above 0.1% in at least two of three replicate wells. A clonotype was classed as cross-reactive if the clonotype showed significant expansion both in SARS-CoV-2 spike wells and in at least one common cold coronavirus spike condition. Similarity between CDR3 sequences was evaluated in R version 3.6.1 using Levenshtein distances (stringdist) and unrooted phylogenetic trees (ape). TCRdb handled the public reads itself, with Q25 trimming in fastp and clone calling in MiXCR, and kept productive beta chains. Here each entry gathers all rows of one CDR3 protein and keeps the most common genes and DNA. These V and J calls rely on TCRdb rather than the paper's analysis. In all, the sample holds roughly 6,000 distinct CDR3 sequences, and around 42% of those were seen once. The ten top clones hold about 46% of the sample.

V is pruned by 3 bases and J by 2 bases, leaving 6 bases of the junction without a gene match. The germline V gene (reference sequence) provides CDR1 DFQATT and CDR2 SNEGSKA. Reading from cysteine to phenylalanine, the CDR3 counts 15 amino acids. The DNA shown is the 45-base CDR3, in frame from base 1. Study-wide findings and limitations: Although the median number of SARS-CoV-2-reactive clonotypes went up from around 20 after infection to around 40 after vaccination, the increase was not significant. Among the post-vaccine SARS-CoV-2-reactive clones in convalescent patients, a median about 87% showed up only after vaccination, which suggests vaccine-specific priming. Only a relatively small number of convalescent patients were included in the study, and early timepoints following natural infection were not analyzed. Nearly all vaccine-specific clones in convalescent patients (304 of 307) were mono-reactive for SARS-CoV-2 spike rather than cross-reactive with common cold coronaviruses.

The treatment or condition label of this sample denotes: approximately nine-day PBMC culture with coronavirus spike peptide pools or control peptides (ViraFEST assay). CD4+ T cells from unexposed donors were collected before the COVID-19 pandemic (2011-2018). The study used the ViraFEST assay, which expanded antigen-specific T cells with peptide pools and then identified expanded clonotypes by TCR sequencing. PBMCs were cultured at roughly 1.8 million per well in IMDM supplemented with approximately 5.4% human AB serum and 10 IU/ml IL-2, with approximately 9.5 ug/ml peptide pools added. Half of the culture medium was replaced with fresh IL-2-containing medium on days 3 and 7. After less than 12 days of culture, CD4+ T cells were isolated by negative selection using the EasySep CD4+ T cell isolation kit. Unexposed donor CD4+ T cells were tested for reactivity to SARS-CoV-2 S and N and four common cold coronavirus spike pools, as cell number allowed. Ficoll-Paque Plus gradient centrifugation was used to isolate PBMCs from whole blood, and the isolated PBMCs were then either used fresh or cryopreserved at -140C. Culture conditions were generally each tested in triplicate wells. Leukapheresis product for the unexposed donors was bought commercially.

Comment on this clonotype: The clone's antigen remains unknown. No base quality values were provided; no much bigger clone lies one nucleotide off.

This sequence uses TRBV20-1 and TRBJ2-1; 8 middle bases align to TRBD2. Sequenced material: CD4+ T cells from blood, cultured in vitro. The receptor was derived from a human donor in good health. The DNA sequence follows: TGCAGTGCTAGTCCGCGGGGACTAGCCTACAATGAGCAGTTCTTC. This yields the protein CSASPRGLAYNEQFF.